This TCR beta chain was recovered during a study of T cell responses to AZD1222 COVID-19 vaccine. Findings and limits, study-wide: Rises in breadth and depth of Spike-specific TCRs came after two AZD1222 doses. Clonal diversity may have been underestimated in mostly white British donors.

As for this clone: The antigen is not known.

V trimming: 5 bases; J trimming: 3 bases; junction bases outside the gene matches: 3. The CDR3 extends over 13 amino acids. Germline lookup yields CDR1 SGHTA and CDR2 FQGTGA. Data came from immunoSEQ multiplex PCR; TCRdb stores just in-frame clones and leaves some out. Of about 150,000 clones listed, approximately 91% were seen once; the top ten hold about 2%. The chain couples TRBV7-3 to TRBJ2-7; the match to TRBD1 covers 8 bases. The source was peripheral blood, collected 28 days after the second AZD1222 dose. This clonotype was obtained from an adult who received the AZD1222 COVID-19 vaccine. The CDR3 DNA reads as TGTGCCAGCAGCCACGGACAGGGCTACGAGCAGTACTTC. Encoded protein: CASSHGQGYEQYF. The full variable domain, with the rest looked up from reference TRBV7-3 and TRBJ2-7, is GAGVSQTPSNKVTEKGKYVELRCDPISGHTALYWYRQSLGQGPEFLIYFQGTGAADDSGLPNDRFFAVRPEGSVSTLKIQRTERGDSAVYLCASSHGQGYEQYFGPGTRLTVT.